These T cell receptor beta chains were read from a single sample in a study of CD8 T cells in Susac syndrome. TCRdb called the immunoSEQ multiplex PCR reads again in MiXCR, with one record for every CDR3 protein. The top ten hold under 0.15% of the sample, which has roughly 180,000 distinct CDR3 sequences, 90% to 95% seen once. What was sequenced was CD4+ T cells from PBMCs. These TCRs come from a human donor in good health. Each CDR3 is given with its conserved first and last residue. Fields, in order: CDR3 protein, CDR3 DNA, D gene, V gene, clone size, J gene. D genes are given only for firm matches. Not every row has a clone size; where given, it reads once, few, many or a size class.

CSAPNGLGSTDTQYF TGCAGTGCGCCGAATGGACTAGGTAGCACAGATACGCAGTATTTT TRBD2 TRBV20-1 . TRBJ2-3
CSVGTGGGVFF TGCAGCGTTGGTACTGGCGGGGGGGTTTTCTTC TRBD2 TRBV29-1 . TRBJ2-1
CATSDAHSYEQYF TGTGCCACCAGTGATGCCCATTCCTACGAGCAGTACTTC . TRBV24-1 . TRBJ2-7
CASSFLGSNTGELFF TGTGCCAGCAGCTTTCTGGGCTCGAACACCGGGGAGCTGTTTTTT . TRBV5-6 . TRBJ2-2
CASSLVAAPPYYEQYF TGTGCCAGCAGCTTAGTGGCGGCGCCGCCCTACTACGAGCAGTACTTC . TRBV7-2 . TRBJ2-7
CASSSDSLSSYNEQFF TGTGCCAGCAGCTCGGACAGTCTGAGCTCCTACAATGAGCAGTTCTTC . TRBV7-2 . TRBJ2-1
CASRERALETQYF TGTGCCAGCAGGGAGAGGGCCTTGGAGACCCAGTACTTC . TRBV12-3/TRBV12-4 . TRBJ2-5
CASSTRVGSPLHF TGTGCCAGCAGTACCAGGGTGGGTTCACCCCTCCACTTT . TRBV6-1 . TRBJ1-6
CASSWGRRGALETQYF TGTGCCAGCAGCTGGGGACGGAGGGGGGCCCTGGAGACCCAGTACTTC . TRBV7-9 . TRBJ2-5
CSATGASGVFNEQFF TGCAGTGCCACCGGCGCTAGCGGGGTATTCAATGAGCAGTTCTTC TRBD2 TRBV20-1 once TRBJ2-1
CASSEGRAGQPQHF TGTGCCAGCAGTGAGGGCAGGGCGGGCCAGCCCCAGCATTTT . TRBV2 . TRBJ1-5
CSVGAGGNTEAFF TGCAGCGTGGGCGCAGGGGGGAACACTGAAGCTTTCTTT TRBD1 TRBV29-1 . TRBJ1-1
CSARDEWRGSNTGELFF TGCAGTGCTAGAGATGAGTGGCGGGGATCGAACACCGGGGAGCTGTTTTTT . TRBV20-1 . TRBJ2-2
CSVGDAGLMNEQFF TGCAGCGTTGGGGACGCTGGATTAATGAATGAGCAGTTCTTC . TRBV29-1 . TRBJ2-1
CASSSGMNTEAFF TGCGCCAGCAGCTCCGGGATGAACACTGAAGCTTTCTTT . TRBV5-1 . TRBJ1-1
CASSWTSGGGSSYEQYF TGTGCCAGCAGCTGGACTAGCGGGGGAGGGAGCTCCTACGAGCAGTACTTC TRBD2 TRBV12-3/TRBV12-4 . TRBJ2-7
CASSLDLFNQPQHF TGTGCCAGCAGCTTAGACCTTTTCAATCAGCCCCAGCATTTT . TRBV7-9 . TRBJ1-5
CASSTGLAGGTQYF TGTGCCAGCAGTACAGGACTAGCGGGGGGGACCCAGTATTTT TRBD2 TRBV12-3/TRBV12-4 . TRBJ2-3
CATSRDPDTDTQYF TGTGCCACCAGCAGAGATCCTGACACAGATACGCAGTATTTT . TRBV15 . TRBJ2-3
CASSETGSYQPQHF TGTGCCAGCAGTGAAACAGGGTCCTATCAGCCCCAGCATTTT . TRBV2 . TRBJ1-5
CASSSAGQKRETQYF TGTGCCAGCAGTTCCGCCGGGCAGAAACGGGAGACCCAGTACTTC . TRBV28 . TRBJ2-5
CSADPTGDTQYF TGCAGTGCAGATCCGACTGGAGATACGCAGTATTTT . TRBV20-1 . TRBJ2-3
CSVLSAGGTNEKLFF TGCAGCGTCCTGAGCGCGGGGGGAACTAATGAAAAACTGTTTTTT . TRBV29-1 . TRBJ1-4
CASSLTAGGLVSTDTQYF TGTGCCAGCAGCTTAACTGCGGGGGGGCTGGTGAGCACAGATACGCAGTATTTT TRBD2 TRBV7-2 once TRBJ2-3
CASSHGQGNSPLHF TGTGCCAGCTCACATGGACAGGGGAATTCACCCCTCCACTTT TRBD1 TRBV18 . TRBJ1-6
CSARSLRYSYNEQFF TGCAGTGCCCGGAGCCTGCGGTATTCCTACAATGAGCAGTTCTTC . TRBV20-1 . TRBJ2-1
CSAAGTANVLTF TGCAGCGCCGCAGGGACCGCCAACGTCCTGACTTTC . TRBV29-1 . TRBJ2-6
CSVDWRATDTQYF TGCAGCGTGGATTGGAGGGCCACAGATACGCAGTATTTT . TRBV29-1 . TRBJ2-3
CASSTTSTDTQYF TGCGCCAGCAGCACTACTAGCACAGATACGCAGTATTTT . TRBV5-1 . TRBJ2-3
CASSLVVSGGETQYF TGTGCCAGCAGCTTAGTGGTGTCCGGTGGGGAGACCCAGTACTTC . TRBV7-2 . TRBJ2-5
CASSQQSGTSGGDEQFF TGCGCCAGCAGTCAACAGTCCGGGACTAGCGGGGGGGATGAGCAGTTCTTC TRBD2 TRBV23-1 once TRBJ2-1
CASSPIAGGPGNEQFF TGTGCCAGCAGTCCTATAGCGGGGGGGCCGGGGAATGAGCAGTTCTTC TRBD2 TRBV27 . TRBJ2-1
CSADPGDTEAFF TGCAGCGCCGACCCAGGGGACACTGAAGCTTTCTTT . TRBV29-1 . TRBJ1-1
CAMGAAAETQYF TGTGCCATGGGGGCCGCCGCAGAGACCCAGTACTTC . TRBV10-3 . TRBJ2-5
CASSHRGLSYGYTF TGTGCCAGCAGCCACAGGGGGCTCTCCTATGGCTACACCTTC TRBD1 TRBV13 . TRBJ1-2
CASSPHSGVANEQFF TGTGCCAGCAGCCCCCATAGCGGGGTAGCCAATGAGCAGTTCTTC TRBD2 TRBV4-2 . TRBJ2-1
CASSGASAGTGNTIYF TGTGCCAGCAGCGGGGCTTCGGCAGGGACTGGAAACACCATATATTTT . TRBV2 . TRBJ1-3
CSVRAGGPVGELFF TGCAGCGTTCGAGCGGGGGGGCCTGTCGGGGAGCTGTTTTTT TRBD2 TRBV29-1 . TRBJ2-2
CASSPADTYSNQPQHF TGTGCCAGCTCACCGGCTGACACGTATAGCAATCAGCCCCAGCATTTT . TRBV18 . TRBJ1-5
CSVGSNPRQPQHF TGCAGCGTTGGAAGCAATCCTCGGCAGCCCCAGCATTTT . TRBV29-1 . TRBJ1-5
CASSLLNQPQHF TGTGCCAGCAGTTTACTGAATCAGCCCCAGCATTTT . TRBV27 . TRBJ1-5
CASRTGRAHTF TGTGCCAGCAGAACAGGGAGAGCTCACACCTTC . TRBV2 . TRBJ1-2
CASSLTARYNEQFF TGTGCCAGCAGCTTAACGGCCCGGTACAATGAGCAGTTCTTC . TRBV7-3 . TRBJ2-1
CASTSRGNSNQPQHF TGTGCCAGCACCTCCCGGGGGAATAGCAATCAGCCCCAGCATTTT . TRBV6-2/TRBV6-3 . TRBJ1-5
CASSPALPRNTEAFF TGTGCCAGCAGCCCAGCCCTGCCCAGGAACACTGAAGCTTTCTTT . TRBV3-1 . TRBJ1-1
CASSIGQTETQYF TGTGCCAGTAGTATAGGCCAGACGGAGACCCAGTACTTC . TRBV19 . TRBJ2-5
CASSAGQGLNYGYTF TGTGCCAGCAGCGCGGGACAGGGCCTGAACTATGGCTACACCTTC TRBD1 TRBV7-9 . TRBJ1-2
CASSFGRARTDTQYF TGCGCCAGCAGCTTTGGGCGGGCCCGCACAGATACGCAGTATTTT . TRBV5-1 . TRBJ2-3
CASSQESRLGSYNEQFF TGCGCCAGCAGCCAAGAGTCGCGGTTAGGATCCTACAATGAGCAGTTCTTC . TRBV4-3 . TRBJ2-1
CASSLYGSNTEAFF TGTGCCAGCAGCTTGTATGGGAGCAACACTGAAGCTTTCTTT . TRBV7-3 . TRBJ1-1
CASSLRLLLSGANVLTF TGTGCCAGCAGCTTACGGCTTCTCCTCTCTGGGGCCAACGTCCTGACTTTC . TRBV7-9 . TRBJ2-6
CASSSRHPKVRGYTF TGCGCCAGCAGTTCGAGGCACCCTAAGGTCCGCGGCTACACCTTC . TRBV23-1 . TRBJ1-2
CASTTLVGTSVQETQYF TGTGCCAGCACCACACTCGTCGGGACATCGGTACAAGAGACCCAGTACTTC . TRBV5-6 . TRBJ2-5
CSARAPGQSNTGELFF TGCAGTGCTAGAGCCCCGGGACAGTCGAACACCGGGGAGCTGTTTTTT TRBD1 TRBV20-1 . TRBJ2-2
CSVSGDRVQPQHF TGCAGCGTCTCCGGGGACAGGGTCCAGCCCCAGCATTTT TRBD1 TRBV29-1 . TRBJ1-5